Listed here are 26 T cell receptor beta chains from one sample, sequenced in a study of T-cell reconstitution after alpha-beta-depleted transplantation in children. A TCRbeta library incorporating unique molecular identifiers was prepared. TCRdb used MiXCR to reprocess the PCR reads, holding one entry per CDR3 protein. The data hold 190,000 or so distinct CDR3 sequences, with roughly 7.5% observed a single time. Material: PBMCs from the stem cell graft donor, obtained from the stem cell graft. These TCRs come from a human donor who donated a stem cell graft to a child with Wiskott-Aldrich syndrome.

This clonotype was recorded many times. J is TRBJ2-7 and V is TRBV5-1, with D possibly TRBD1 on 6 matching bases. V lost 3 bases, J lost 3 bases, and 10 bases lay in between. The CDR3 loop spans 13 amino acids. The V gene's germline CDR1 is SGHRS and CDR2 YFSETQ. The CDR3 reads CASSSTGLYEQYF. CDR3 DNA: TGCGCCAGCAGCTCGACAGGTCTCTACGAGCAGTACTTC.

This clonotype has a handful of counts. The chain carries TRBV7-6 and TRBJ1-1; D is uncertain. The CDR3 has 12 amino acids. V lost 5 bases and J lost 5, with 9 bases in between. Germline V gives CDR1 SGHVS, CDR2 FNYEAQ. The CDR3 DNA is TGTGCCAGCAGCATGGATCGGACTGAAGCTTTCTTT. Residues: CASSMDRTEAFF. Complete variable domain (other parts from reference TRBV7-6 and TRBJ1-1): GAGVSQSPRYKVTKRGQDVALRCDPISGHVSLYWYRQALGQGPEFLTYFNYEAQQDKSGLPNDRFSAERPEGSISTLTIQRTEQRDSAMYRCASSMDRTEAFFGQGTRLTVV.

This clonotype was recorded many times. The J gene is TRBJ2-7, the V gene TRBV20-1; TRBD2 matches at 8 bases. Trimming took 6 bases from V and 5 from J; bases not matched to a gene: 12. Germline loops: CDR1 DFQATT, CDR2 SNEGSKA (reference sequence). This CDR3 contains 14 residues. The CDR3 reads CSAGGGTGKNEQYF. CDR3 DNA sequence: TGCAGTGCCGGGGGGGGGACTGGCAAAAACGAGCAGTACTTC.

The chain recombines TRBV7-2 with TRBJ2-7; 7 bases match TRBD2. The CDR3 is 16 residues long. The V gene's germline CDR1 is SGHTA and CDR2 FQGNSA. After removal of 1 base from V and 5 bases from J, the junction contained 11 bases not matched to a gene. As DNA, the CDR3 is TGTGCCAGCAGCTTAGTAGTAGCGGGCCCCCAGGACGAGCAGTACTTC. This translates into CASSLVVAGPQDEQYF.

This clonotype was counted between two and nine times. The rearrangement links TRBV7-9 to TRBJ2-2; D might be TRBD1 or TRBD2, each matching 6 bases. V was shortened by 5 bases and J by 1 base, with 17 bases between the two germline ends. Looked up from germline, CDR1 is SEHNR and CDR2 is FQNEAQ (reference sequence). CDR3 size: 17 residues. The CDR3 reads CASSPMGGHKNTGELFF. CDR3 sequence (DNA): TGTGCCAGCAGCCCAATGGGGGGACATAAGAACACCGGGGAGCTGTTTTTT.

This chain links TRBV5-1 with TRBJ1-6; no definite D call. V was shortened by 0 bases and J by 10 bases, with 17 bases between the two germline ends. CDR1 SGHRS and CDR2 YFSETQ come from the germline V gene. CDR3 length equals 16 residues. The CDR3 DNA reads as TGCGCCAGCAGCTTGGCCTACCCAGCTCTAGGATCACCCCTCCACTTT. Translating it yields CASSLAYPALGSPLHF.

This clonotype was picked up many times. The V gene is TRBV28, the J gene TRBJ2-5; no definite D call. This CDR3 comprises 12 residues. Trimming took 5 bases from V and 0 from J, leaving 4 bases between them. The germline gives CDR1 MDHEN, CDR2 SYDVKM. The CDR3 sequence: CASSLYQETQYF. CDR3 coding DNA: TGTGCCAGCAGTCTATACCAAGAGACCCAGTACTTC.

This chain uses TRBV7-9 with TRBJ2-1; D remains ambiguous. CDR1 is SEHNR and CDR2 is FQNEAQ in the germline V gene (reference sequence). The CDR3 runs to 14 residues. V lost 9 bases and J lost 15, with 27 bases in between. As DNA, the CDR3 is TGTGCCAGGGGCGCCGGGCTCGTGTGCTGGGCCACGTTCTTC. Protein product: CARGAGLVCWATFF. The variable domain in full, completed from reference TRBV7-9 and TRBJ2-1, reads DTGVSQNPRHKITKRGQNVTFRCDPISEHNRLYWYRQTLGQGPEFLTYFQNEAQLEKSRLLSDRFSAERPKGSFSTLEIQRTEQGDSAMYLCARGAGLVCWATFFGPGTRLTVL.

This clonotype was recorded many times. The genes are TRBV10-3 and TRBJ1-5, with 7 bases lining up with TRBD1. The length of the CDR3 is 13 residues. Losses at the gene ends were 6 bases for V and 4 bases for J; bases not matched to a gene: 3. The germline CDR1 and CDR2 sequences are ENHRY and SYGVKD. The CDR3: CAISRDSNQPQHF. The CDR3 bases are TGTGCCATCAGCCGGGACAGTAATCAGCCCCAGCATTTT.

The chain combines TRBV7-9 with TRBJ2-1; 7 bases map to TRBD1. Germline CDR1 SEHNR, CDR2 FQNEAQ (reference sequence). This CDR3 has 15 residues. V trimming: 4 bases; J trimming: 3 bases; junction bases outside the gene matches: 6. The CDR3 spells CASSYPGQNYNEQFF. CDR3 DNA sequence: TGTGCCAGCAGCTATCCGGGACAGAACTACAATGAGCAGTTCTTC.

This clonotype was seen repeatedly, ten times or more. The chain has TRBV10-3 and TRBJ2-1; D might be TRBD1 (5 bases). Trimming cost V 6 bases and J 3 bases, with 12 bases left between them. This CDR3 has 14 residues. Germline V gives CDR1 ENHRY, CDR2 SYGVKD. The CDR3 DNA sequence: TGTGCCATCAGGACAGAACAGATCTACAATGAGCAGTTCTTC. It specifies CAIRTEQIYNEQFF.

This clonotype was seen repeatedly, ten times or more. The gene calls are TRBV20-1 and TRBJ2-6; D not certain. Trimming cost V 5 bases and J 0 bases, with 8 bases left between them. The CDR3 is 14 amino acids. In germline, CDR1 is DFQATT, CDR2 SNEGSKA (reference sequence). The CDR3 protein is CSAPVGSGANVLTF. For the CDR3, the DNA is TGCAGTGCTCCCGTGGGCTCTGGGGCCAACGTCCTGACTTTC.

In this sample, this clonotype turned up many times. The chain links TRBV29-1 to TRBJ2-3; D gene unclear. The CDR3 extends over 15 amino acids. With 0 bases removed from V and 2 bases from J, the gap between germline ends came to 12 bases. Germline V gives CDR1 SQVTM, CDR2 ANQGSEA. The CDR3 loop is CSVEEGHTFTDTQYF. CDR3 nucleotide sequence: TGCAGCGTTGAAGAAGGGCACACCTTCACAGATACGCAGTATTTT.

This clonotype came up many times. V usage is TRBV12-3 or TRBV12-4 and J usage is TRBJ2-7; 10 nucleotides line up with TRBD2. The CDR3 spans 15 residues. The J segment lost 0 bases and the V segment lost 2 bases, leaving 1 base of the junction unmatched. CDR3 amino acids: CASSLTSGASYEQYF. The DNA for the CDR3 is TGTGCCAGCAGTTTAACTAGCGGGGCCTCCTACGAGCAGTACTTC.

This clonotype was counted between two and nine times. J is TRBJ2-7 and V is TRBV5-1; the D gene is possibly TRBD1 (5 bases). Germline V gene lookup returns CDR1 SGHRS and CDR2 YFSETQ. The germline V and J ends were trimmed by 4 bases and 2 bases, with 10 bases remaining between them. The CDR3 is made up of 13 amino acids. DNA for the CDR3: TGCGCCAGCAGCGCCAGGGAACCCTACGAGCAGTACTTC. Its translation: CASSAREPYEQYF.

This clonotype was observed many times. V is TRBV3-1 and J is TRBJ2-1, with 10 bases aligning to TRBD1. This CDR3 comprises 12 residues. V lost 6 bases, J lost 15 bases, and 8 bases stayed unmatched. CDR1 and CDR2 from the germline V gene are LGHDT and YNNKEL (reference sequence). The CDR3 DNA reads as TGTGCCAGCAGTTCTCCGACAGGGGGCGCGTTCTTC. Amino acid sequence: CASSSPTGGAFF.

This clonotype has at least ten counts. The chain combines TRBV12-3 or TRBV12-4 with TRBJ2-1; 8 positions agree with TRBD2. There are 15 residues in the CDR3. After removal of 5 bases from V and 9 bases from J, the junction contained 12 bases not matched to a gene. The CDR3 spells CASSRPGLERGEQFF. The CDR3 nucleotides read TGTGCCAGCAGTCGCCCGGGACTAGAAAGGGGTGAGCAGTTCTTC.

This chain links TRBV15 with TRBJ2-7; D could derive from TRBD1 or TRBD2 (5 bases each). Trimming cost V 0 bases and J 2 bases, with 11 bases left between them. This CDR3 region has 15 residues. In germline, CDR1 is LNHNV, CDR2 YYDKDF (reference sequence). This CDR3 reads CATSRDGTDAYEQYF. The CDR3 DNA sequence: TGTGCCACCAGCAGAGATGGGACCGACGCCTACGAGCAGTACTTC.

V is TRBV5-5 and J is TRBJ2-2; 7 bases are shared with TRBD1. Trimming took 4 bases from V and 2 from J; bases not matched to a gene: 8. The CDR3 has 16 amino acids. The germline gives CDR1 SGHKS, CDR2 YYEKEE (reference sequence). CDR3 DNA: TGTGCCAGCAGCATGACAGGGAACTTTAACACCGGGGAGCTGTTTTTT. This translates into CASSMTGNFNTGELFF.

A remark on this clonotype: One junction end disagrees with the germline gene, perhaps due to a read error. The chain links TRBV20-1 to TRBJ2-3; D is uncertain. Germline CDR1 reads DFQATT; CDR2 reads SNEGSKA (reference sequence). The CDR3 extends over 11 amino acids. CDR3 sequence: CSASHTNTQYF. CDR3 coding DNA: TGCAGTGCTAGCCACACAAATACGCAGTATTTT.

This clonotype was observed at least ten times. V usage is TRBV20-1 and J usage is TRBJ2-7; tentatively, D is TRBD1 (6 bases). With 7 bases removed from V and 4 bases from J, the gap between germline ends came to 20 bases. CDR3 length equals 14 residues. Germline CDR1 is DFQATT and CDR2 is SNEGSKA (reference sequence). The CDR3: CSVTGQTGGYEQYF. DNA of the CDR3: TGCAGTGTCACTGGACAGACCGGCGGATACGAGCAGTACTTC.

The chain has TRBV2 and TRBJ2-7; a possible D gene is TRBD1 (5 bases). Trimming pared 6 bases from V and 3 bases from J, leaving 15 bases between. The germline V gene has CDR1 SNHLY and CDR2 FYNNEI. The CDR3 is made up of 14 amino acids. CDR3 nucleotide sequence: TGTGCCAGCAGCGCCATAGACGGACACTACGAGCAGTACTTC. It is translated as CASSAIDGHYEQYF. Full variable domain (missing parts from reference TRBV2 and TRBJ2-7): EPEVTQTPSHQVTQMGQEVILRCVPISNHLYFYWYRQILGQKVEFLVSFYNNEISEKSEIFDDQFSVERPDGSNFTLKIRSTKLEDSAMYFCASSAIDGHYEQYFGPGTRLTVT.

In this sample, this clonotype turned up a few times. J is TRBJ2-6 and V is TRBV20-1; D possibly matches TRBD1 or TRBD2 (6 bases each). This CDR3 spans 15 amino acids. V lost 6 bases to trimming and J lost 3 bases, with 15 bases between them. CDR1 and CDR2 (germline): DFQATT, SNEGSKA (reference sequence). The CDR3 coding sequence is TGCAGTGCCGAAGGCAGGGGAGGTGGGGCCAACGTCCTGACTTTC. It yields the protein CSAEGRGGGANVLTF.

This clonotype showed up many times. This chain joins TRBV20-1 and TRBJ2-1; TRBD1 is a possible D gene (5 bases). The CDR3 consists of 15 residues. V was clipped by 0 bases and J by 3 bases, with 12 bases between them. Germline values: CDR1 DFQATT, CDR2 SNEGSKA (reference sequence). DNA for the CDR3: TGCAGTGCTAGAGATTGGGCTAGGGGCTACAATGAGCAGTTCTTC. It codes for CSARDWARGYNEQFF.

In this sample, this clonotype turned up many times. The chain combines TRBV5-1 with TRBJ2-1, with 7 bases matching TRBD2. The CDR3 spans 16 residues. The J segment lost 0 bases and the V segment lost 2 bases, leaving 5 bases of the junction unmatched. Germline V gene sequence: CDR1 SGHRS, CDR2 YFSETQ. CDR3 loop: CASSFGGGSSYNEQFF. The DNA for the CDR3 is TGCGCCAGCAGCTTTGGGGGGGGGAGCTCCTACAATGAGCAGTTCTTC.

This clonotype showed up just a few times. The chain links TRBV6-2 or TRBV6-3 to TRBJ2-7; 7 bases map to TRBD1. The germline V gene has CDR1 MNHEY and CDR2 SVGEGT. With V trimmed by 6 bases and J by 11 bases, 16 bases remained unmatched. The CDR3 spans 14 residues. Here the CDR3 DNA reads TGTGCCAGCAGCCACGAGCGCGACGGTGGACAGGAGTACTTC. Its translation: CASSHERDGGQEYF.